Each of the 21 T cell receptor beta chains below was sequenced from the same sample in a study of OX40 agonist ivuxolimab in advanced cancers. Produced via immunoSEQ multiplex PCR; TCRdb's table is partial and in-frame only. The data show 65,000 to 75,000 clones, roughly 92% seen once. Here the sequenced sample was CD4+ or CD8+ T cells sorted from blood, taken in a trial of the OX40 agonist ivuxolimab. The source of these receptors is an adult with an advanced solid tumor such as melanoma, head and neck, liver or kidney cancer.

The genes are TRBV11-2 and TRBJ2-3, with 7 bases that match TRBD2. Germline assignment: CDR1 SGHAT and CDR2 FQNNGV. Trimming took 1 base from V and 1 from J; bases not matched to a gene: 5. This CDR3 is 16 amino acids long. The CDR3 DNA reads as TGTGCCAGCAGCTTAGGGTCCAGCGGGGGCACAGATACGCAGTATTTT. Its translation: CASSLGSSGGTDTQYF.

This chain connects TRBV14 to TRBJ1-1, with D hard to call. Germline CDR1 is SGHDN and CDR2 is FVKESK. Deletions cut 2 bases from V and 1 base from J, with 11 bases between. This CDR3 has 15 amino acids. CDR3 DNA: TGTGCCAGCAGCCAACAACCGGGATGGAACACTGAAGCTTTCTTT. This codes for CASSQQPGWNTEAFF.

The V call is TRBV6-5, the J call TRBJ1-2; D perhaps matches TRBD1 (6 bases). Germline CDR1 and CDR2: MNHEY and SVGAGI. The ends were cut back, 2 bases at V and 1 base at J, with 14 bases in the middle. The CDR3 is 16 residues long. In nucleotides, the CDR3 is TGTGCCAGCAGTTACCGCGGGGGCGCGGGTAACTATGGCTACACCTTC. Encoded protein: CASSYRGGAGNYGYTF.

The chain is built from TRBV30 and TRBJ2-7; weak D call: TRBD2 (6 bases). The CDR3 has 13 residues. Germline lookup yields CDR1 GTSNPN and CDR2 SVGIG (reference sequence). Trimming pared 2 bases from V and 2 bases from J, leaving 10 bases between. In nucleotides, the CDR3 is TGTGCCTGGAGTCTGGGACTGACCTACGAGCAGTACTTC. Residues: CAWSLGLTYEQYF.

The rearrangement joins TRBV15 to TRBJ2-7; 8 positions agree with TRBD2. Trimming cost V 4 bases and J 4 bases; bases outside gene matches: 6. Germline V gene sequence: CDR1 LNHNV, CDR2 YYDKDF (reference sequence). CDR3 length: 14 residues. The chain's CDR3 is CATSTSGGGYEQYF. In DNA, the CDR3 is TGTGCCACCAGCACGAGTGGCGGGGGGTACGAGCAGTACTTC.

The chain combines TRBV18 with TRBJ2-7; the D is unclear. Deletions cut 2 bases from V and 3 bases from J, with 11 bases between. The CDR3 runs to 14 residues. Per the germline V gene, CDR1 is KGHSH and CDR2 is LQKENI. The CDR3 bases are TGTGCCAGCTCACCATTGGCAGGTCACTACGAGCAGTACTTC. It encodes CASSPLAGHYEQYF.

The rearrangement uses TRBV5-1 and TRBJ2-7; D unresolved. Germline assignment: CDR1 SGHRS and CDR2 YFSETQ. Between the trimmed V and J ends, which lost 1 base and 2 bases, there was a span of 10 bases. This CDR3 is built from 14 residues. CDR3 amino acids: CASSLSNPTYEQYF. CDR3 nucleotides: TGCGCCAGCAGCTTGTCGAATCCGACCTACGAGCAGTACTTC.

This sequence joins TRBV28 and TRBJ2-7, with 11 bases aligning to TRBD2. The ends lost 5 bases at V and 6 bases at J; junction bases unmatched: 9. Germline V gives CDR1 MDHEN, CDR2 SYDVKM. The CDR3 contains 15 residues. CDR3 DNA: TGTGCCAGCAGTCAAACTAGCGGGAGTTTTGCCGAGCAGTACTTC. Translating it yields CASSQTSGSFAEQYF.

This chain joins TRBV18 and TRBJ2-1; 13 nucleotides line up with TRBD2. Germline V gene lookup returns CDR1 KGHSH and CDR2 LQKENI. V dropped 6 bases and J dropped 1; count of bases not matched to a gene: 6. This CDR3 comprises 17 residues. The CDR3 DNA reads as TGTGCCAGCTCGCTAGGACTAGCGGGAGTATCCTACAATGAGCAGTTCTTC. As protein: CASSLGLAGVSYNEQFF.

The chain combines TRBV7-2 with TRBJ1-3, with 9 bases fitting TRBD1. The germline V gene has CDR1 SGHTA and CDR2 FQGNSA. V was pared by 5 bases and J by 4 bases, with 6 bases of the junction left unmatched. The CDR3 loop spans 15 amino acids. The CDR3 DNA sequence: TGTGCCAGCAGCCCGGGACAGGGTCGGGGAAACACCATATATTTT. As protein: CASSPGQGRGNTIYF.

V usage is TRBV6-1 and J usage is TRBJ2-2; perhaps D is TRBD1 or TRBD2 (5 bases each). The CDR3 totals 15 residues. Trimming left V 2 bases short and J 5 bases short, with 12 bases between. CDR1 and CDR2 from the germline V gene are MNHNS and SASEGT. In DNA, the CDR3 is TGTGCCAGCAGTGAAAGGAGGAAGGGGACCGGGGAGCTGTTTTTT. This gives the protein CASSERRKGTGELFF.

The CDR3 is CASSGSREGLSYNEQFF. The CDR3 DNA follows: TGCGCCAGCAGTGGGTCGCGGGAGGGCCTGTCCTACAATGAGCAGTTCTTC. The chain couples TRBV10-2 to TRBJ2-1; TRBD2 matches 9 bases. Germline CDR1 is WSHSY and CDR2 is SAAADI. V was pared by 4 bases and J by 1 base, with 8 bases of the junction left unmatched. This CDR3 has 17 residues.

The gene calls are TRBV11-2 and TRBJ1-2; the match to TRBD1 covers 7 bases. The CDR3 totals 16 residues. Per the germline V gene, CDR1 is SGHAT and CDR2 is FQNNGV. V trimming: 3 bases; J trimming: 8 bases; junction bases outside the gene matches: 15. CDR3 sequence: CASSFGTAGRSEGYTF. The CDR3 DNA reads TGTGCCAGCAGCTTCGGGACAGCCGGCCGATCTGAAGGCTACACCTTC.

The rearrangement links TRBV2 to TRBJ1-1; D is unclear. Trimming removed 5 bases at V and 4 bases at J, with 14 bases between. CDR3 length: 14 residues. The germline V gene has CDR1 SNHLY and CDR2 FYNNEI. The chain's CDR3 is CASSQPLSGTEAFF. As DNA, the CDR3 is TGTGCCAGCAGTCAACCTCTAAGCGGCACTGAAGCTTTCTTT.

The CDR3 coding sequence is TGTGCCAGCAGCTTGGCCGCAGGGGGCGTTTCTTCACCCCTCCACTTT. Translated, it gives CASSLAAGGVSSPLHF. The chain is built from TRBV5-4 and TRBJ1-6, with 8 bases fitting TRBD1. Germline V CDR1 and CDR2: SGHNT, YYREEE (reference sequence). The CDR3 sequence is 16 residues long. With 0 bases clipped from V and 9 bases from J, the junction kept 8 bases outside the gene matches. Together with reference TRBV5-4 and TRBJ1-6, the CDR3 gives the full variable domain: ETGVTQSPTHLIKTRGQQVTLRCSSQSGHNTVSWYQQALGQGPQFIFQYYREEENGRGNFPPRFSGLQFPNYSSELNVNALELDDSALYLCASSLAAGGVSSPLHFGNGTRLTVT.

V gene TRBV18 combines with J gene TRBJ2-7, with 7 bases lining up with TRBD2. Germline V lookup: CDR1 KGHSH, CDR2 LQKENI. CDR3 length: 15 amino acids. J was trimmed by 0 bases and V by 2 bases; bases with no gene match: 4. CDR3 in DNA: TGTGCCAGCTCACCAGGTAGCGGGCCCTCCTACGAGCAGTACTTC. It is translated as CASSPGSGPSYEQYF.

This clone has only a few counts. The genes are TRBV27 and TRBJ2-3; 8 bases match TRBD1. The CDR3 sequence is 16 residues long. V was pared by 6 bases and J by 2 bases, with 10 bases of the junction left unmatched. Germline V CDR1 and CDR2: MNHEY, SMNVEV (reference sequence). CDR3 nucleotide sequence: TGTGCCAGCAGCTCCCAGACAGGGGTATTCACAGATACGCAGTATTTT. Its protein is CASSSQTGVFTDTQYF.

The J gene is TRBJ2-1, the V gene TRBV10-1; 9 nucleotides align to TRBD2. The V and J ends lost 6 bases and 10 bases, in that order; junction bases with no gene match: 7. Germline V lookup: CDR1 WNHNN, CDR2 SYGVQD (reference sequence). CDR3 length equals 13 residues. The CDR3 spells CASSDSGRWEQFF. The DNA of the CDR3 is TGCGCCAGCAGCGACAGCGGGAGGTGGGAGCAGTTCTTC.

The rearrangement links TRBV6-5 to TRBJ2-1; D is perhaps TRBD1 (5 bases). Germline CDR1 MNHEY, CDR2 SVGAGI. The CDR3 is 13 residues long. Trimming left V 6 bases short and J 8 bases short, with 14 bases between. The CDR3 loop reads CASSQGGQYEQFF. The CDR3 nucleotides read TGTGCCAGCAGCCAGGGTGGGCAATATGAGCAGTTCTTC.

The chain carries TRBV29-1 and TRBJ2-7; D perhaps matches TRBD1 (5 bases). The CDR3 has 15 amino acids. Looked up from germline, CDR1 is SQVTM and CDR2 is ANQGSEA. V shed 1 base and J shed 1 base, with 14 bases lying between them. The CDR3 bases are TGCAGCGTTGAAGCCGTCCAGGGAACTTCCTACGAGCAGTACTTC. Amino acids: CSVEAVQGTSYEQYF.

This clone was seen just once. The CDR3 DNA sequence: TGTGCCAGCAGTTTTTATTGGGAAGGTGGCACCGGGGAGCTGTTTTTT. The encoded protein is CASSFYWEGGTGELFF. The rearrangement links TRBV5-6 to TRBJ2-2, with no clear D. Germline V gene sequence: CDR1 SGHDT, CDR2 YYEEEE. Trimming took 5 bases from V and 4 from J, leaving 18 bases between them. This CDR3 has 16 residues.